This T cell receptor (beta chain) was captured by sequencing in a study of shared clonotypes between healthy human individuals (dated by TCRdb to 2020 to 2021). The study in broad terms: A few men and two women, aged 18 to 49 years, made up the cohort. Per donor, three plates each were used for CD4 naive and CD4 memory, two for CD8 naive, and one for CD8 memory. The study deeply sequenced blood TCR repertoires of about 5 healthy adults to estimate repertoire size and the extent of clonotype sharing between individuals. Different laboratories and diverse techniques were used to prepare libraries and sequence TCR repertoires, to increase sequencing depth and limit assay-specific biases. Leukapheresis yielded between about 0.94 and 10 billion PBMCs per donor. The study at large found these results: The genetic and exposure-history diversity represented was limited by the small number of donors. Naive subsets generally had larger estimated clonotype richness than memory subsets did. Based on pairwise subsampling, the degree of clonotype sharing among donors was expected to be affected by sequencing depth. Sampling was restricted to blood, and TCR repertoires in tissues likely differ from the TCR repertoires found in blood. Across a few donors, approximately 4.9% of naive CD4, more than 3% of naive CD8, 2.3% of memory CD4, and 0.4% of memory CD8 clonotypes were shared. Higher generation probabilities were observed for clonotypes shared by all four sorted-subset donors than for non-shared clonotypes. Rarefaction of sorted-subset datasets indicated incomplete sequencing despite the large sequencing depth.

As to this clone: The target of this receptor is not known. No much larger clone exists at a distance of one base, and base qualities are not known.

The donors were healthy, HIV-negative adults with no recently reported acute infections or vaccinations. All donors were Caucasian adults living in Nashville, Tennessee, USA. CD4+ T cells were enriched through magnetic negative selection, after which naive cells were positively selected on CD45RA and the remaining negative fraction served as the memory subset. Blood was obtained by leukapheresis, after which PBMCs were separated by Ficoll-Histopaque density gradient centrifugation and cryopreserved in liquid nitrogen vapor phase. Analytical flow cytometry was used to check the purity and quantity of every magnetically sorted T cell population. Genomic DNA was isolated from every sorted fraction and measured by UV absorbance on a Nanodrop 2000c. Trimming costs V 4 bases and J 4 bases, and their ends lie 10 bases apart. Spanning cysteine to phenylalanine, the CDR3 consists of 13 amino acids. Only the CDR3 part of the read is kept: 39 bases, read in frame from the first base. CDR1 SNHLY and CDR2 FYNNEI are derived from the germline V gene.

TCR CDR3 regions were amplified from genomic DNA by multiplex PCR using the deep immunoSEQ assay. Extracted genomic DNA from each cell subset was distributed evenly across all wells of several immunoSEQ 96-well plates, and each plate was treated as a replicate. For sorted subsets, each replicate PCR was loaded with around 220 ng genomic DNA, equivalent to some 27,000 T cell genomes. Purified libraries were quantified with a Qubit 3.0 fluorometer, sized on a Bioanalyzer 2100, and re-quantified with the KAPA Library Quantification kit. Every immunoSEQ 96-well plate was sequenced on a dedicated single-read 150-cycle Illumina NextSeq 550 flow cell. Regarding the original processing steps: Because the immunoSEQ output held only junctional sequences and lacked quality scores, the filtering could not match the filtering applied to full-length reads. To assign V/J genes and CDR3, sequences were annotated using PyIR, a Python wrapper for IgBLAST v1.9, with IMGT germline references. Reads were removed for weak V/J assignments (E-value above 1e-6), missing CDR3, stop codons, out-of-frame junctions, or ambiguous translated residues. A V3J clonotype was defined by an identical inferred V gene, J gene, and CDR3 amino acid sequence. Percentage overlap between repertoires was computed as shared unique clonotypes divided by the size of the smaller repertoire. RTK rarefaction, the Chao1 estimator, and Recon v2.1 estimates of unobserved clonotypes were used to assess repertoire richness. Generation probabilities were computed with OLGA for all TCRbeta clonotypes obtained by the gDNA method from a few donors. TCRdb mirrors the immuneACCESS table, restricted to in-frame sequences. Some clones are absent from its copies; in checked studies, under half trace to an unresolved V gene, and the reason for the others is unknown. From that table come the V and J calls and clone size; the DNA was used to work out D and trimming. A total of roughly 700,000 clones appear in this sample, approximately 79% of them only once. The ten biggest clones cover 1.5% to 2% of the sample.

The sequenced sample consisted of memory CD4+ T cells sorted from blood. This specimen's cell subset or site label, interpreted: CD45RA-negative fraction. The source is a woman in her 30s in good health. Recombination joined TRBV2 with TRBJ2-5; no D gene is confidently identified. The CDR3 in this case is CASSGGIRETQYF. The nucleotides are TGTGCCAGCAGTGGGGGTATCCGAGAGACCCAGTACTTC.